This entry features one T cell receptor (beta chain) sequence. What it recognizes is unknown. This entry comes from a study of T cells in Graves' hyperthyroidism and ophthalmopathy. Amplification of TCR beta CDR3 regions used RNA as the template. The HTBI primer set was used in a first-round RT-PCR of the TCR CDR3. TCRdb re-called the multiplex PCR reads through MiXCR, storing one row per CDR3 protein. Among about 420,000 distinct CDR3 sequences, 12% to 15% were seen once, and the ten largest hold 5% to 6.5%. Study outcomes and limitations: Clonotypes that were expanded in thyroid above 0.001 mostly appeared in blood too.

Germline lookup yields CDR1 LGHDT and CDR2 YNNKEL (reference sequence). This CDR3 contains 18 residues. The V and J ends lost 0 bases and 0 bases, in that order; junction bases with no gene match: 8. Patients aged 18 to 65 had newly diagnosed hyperthyroidism that had lasted under 2 months. The clonotype comes from a woman aged 18 to 35 with Graves' hyperthyroidism. The V and J genes are TRBV3-1 and TRBJ1-1; 9 bases line up with TRBD1. The sequenced sample consisted of blood. CDR3: CASSQDLGQGFVNTEAFF. The CDR3 nucleotides are TGTGCCAGCAGCCAAGATTTAGGACAGGGGTTTGTGAACACTGAAGCTTTCTTT.